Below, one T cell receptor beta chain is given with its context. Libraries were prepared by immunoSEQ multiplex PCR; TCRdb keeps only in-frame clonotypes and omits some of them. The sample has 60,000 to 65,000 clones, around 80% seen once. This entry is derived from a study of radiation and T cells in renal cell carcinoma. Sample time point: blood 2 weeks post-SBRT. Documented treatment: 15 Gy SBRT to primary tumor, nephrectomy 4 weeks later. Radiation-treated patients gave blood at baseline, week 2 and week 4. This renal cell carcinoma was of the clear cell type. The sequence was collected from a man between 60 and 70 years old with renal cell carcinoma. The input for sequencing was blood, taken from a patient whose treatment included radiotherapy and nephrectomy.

CDR3 sequence reads: CAWSVQSSYNEQFF. The CDR3 DNA is TGTGCCTGGAGTGTTCAGAGCTCCTACAATGAGCAGTTCTTC. The chain recombines TRBV30 with TRBJ2-1, with D uncertain. Germline V lookup: CDR1 GTSNPN, CDR2 SVGIG (reference sequence). This CDR3 has 14 residues. V lost 0 bases, J lost 0 bases, and 6 bases lay in between. Using reference TRBV30 and TRBJ2-1 for the parts outside the CDR3, the full variable domain is SQTIHQWPATLVQPVGSPLSLECTVEGTSNPNLYWYRQAAGRGLQLLFYSVGIGQISSEVPQNLSASRPQDRQFILSSKKLLLSDSGFYLCAWSVQSSYNEQFFGPGTRLTVL.